Shown below are 30 T cell receptor beta chains from a single sample sequenced in a study of glioma-infiltrating T cells after dendritic cell vaccination. Produced via immunoSEQ multiplex PCR; TCRdb's table is partial and in-frame only. The sample has approximately 48,000 clones; approximately 83% are singletons. The source was blood, collected before dendritic cell vaccination. All receptors come from a human donor with glioblastoma.

V and J are TRBV10-1 and TRBJ1-2; 11 bases align to TRBD1. CDR3 length equals 14 residues. V shed 7 bases and J 7 bases; nucleotides not matched to a gene: 8. In germline, CDR1 is WNHNN, CDR2 SYGVQD (reference sequence). CDR3 in DNA: TGCGCCAGCACCCCCCGGACAGGGGGCGTTGGCTACACCTTC. As protein: CASTPRTGGVGYTF.

The chain couples TRBV30 to TRBJ1-3; the match to TRBD1 covers 7 bases. The V and J ends lost 2 bases and 2 bases, in that order; junction bases with no gene match: 6. CDR1 is GTSNPN and CDR2 is SVGIG in the germline V gene (reference sequence). The CDR3 is 15 amino acids. The CDR3 sequence: CAWSTTGVAGNTIYF. CDR3 DNA sequence: TGTGCCTGGAGTACCACAGGGGTAGCTGGAAACACCATATATTTT.

The chain links TRBV19 to TRBJ2-7; tentatively, D is TRBD2 (5 bases). Germline CDR1 and CDR2: LNHDA and SQIVND (reference sequence). The CDR3 contains 13 residues. V gave up 10 bases and J gave up 2 bases, with 15 bases separating them. The CDR3 region is CATSERVTYEQYF. The DNA of the CDR3 is TGTGCCACCTCGGAGAGGGTTACCTACGAGCAGTACTTC.

This rearrangement joins TRBV25-1 to TRBJ1-2; 7 nucleotides agree with TRBD1. With V trimmed by 2 bases and J by 2 bases, 5 bases remained unmatched. The CDR3 sequence is 15 residues long. Germline values: CDR1 MGHDK, CDR2 SYGVNS. The CDR3 sequence is CASSEIGGQNYGYTF. CDR3 in DNA: TGTGCCAGCAGTGAAATCGGGGGACAGAACTATGGCTACACCTTC.

This clone occurred a few times. The chain has TRBV29-1 and TRBJ2-7; no clear D gene. The CDR3 is 13 amino acids. Germline loops: CDR1 SQVTM, CDR2 ANQGSEA. Trimming removed 1 base from V and 4 bases from J, with 11 bases in between. This CDR3 reads CSVEVGSGYEQYF. The CDR3 DNA sequence: TGCAGCGTTGAAGTCGGGTCGGGTTACGAGCAGTACTTC.

The genes are TRBV5-4 and TRBJ2-7; 8 nucleotides agree with TRBD2. CDR3 length: 14 amino acids. V gave up 0 bases and J gave up 1 base; unmatched junction bases: 0. The germline CDR1 and CDR2 sequences are SGHNT and YYREEE (reference sequence). The CDR3 here is CASSLERGSYEQYF. CDR3 nucleotide sequence: TGTGCCAGCAGCTTGGAGCGGGGGTCCTACGAGCAGTACTTC.

This chain joins TRBV10-3 and TRBJ2-7; 8 bases are shared with TRBD2. V dropped 4 bases and J dropped 2; count of bases not matched to a gene: 10. CDR3 size: 16 residues. The germline CDR1 and CDR2 sequences are ENHRY and SYGVKD. The DNA of the CDR3 is TGTGCCATCAGTGGGGAAGCGGGAGCAGGGGCCTACGAGCAGTACTTC. This encodes CAISGEAGAGAYEQYF.

This rearrangement joins TRBV5-1 to TRBJ1-2; TRBD1 aligns across 12 bases. V lost 4 bases to trimming and J lost 10 bases; unmatched junction nucleotides: 5. This CDR3 has 13 amino acids. Germline CDR1 reads SGHRS; CDR2 reads YFSETQ. This chain's CDR3 is CASSPGTGGVYTF. CDR3 DNA: TGCGCCAGCAGCCCCGGGACAGGGGGCGTCTACACCTTC.

This rearrangement joins TRBV18 to TRBJ2-4; 7 nucleotides line up with TRBD1. CDR1 is KGHSH, CDR2 LQKENI, per germline. V shed 2 bases and J 5 bases; nucleotides not matched to a gene: 9. This CDR3 is built from 16 residues. CDR3 amino acids: CASSPIGQGVQNIQYF. CDR3 in DNA: TGTGCCAGCTCACCAATAGGGCAGGGGGTCCAAAACATTCAGTACTTC.

V and J are TRBV2 and TRBJ2-3; 10 bases are shared with TRBD2. V was clipped by 1 base and J by 6 bases; unmatched bases: 1. CDR1 and CDR2 (germline): SNHLY, FYNNEI. The CDR3 runs to 14 residues. The CDR3 nucleotides read TGTGCCAGCAGTGAAGTGACTAGCGGGGATACGCAGTATTTT. It yields the protein CASSEVTSGDTQYF.

The V gene is TRBV5-6, the J gene TRBJ1-1; the match to TRBD1 covers 9 bases. With V trimmed by 1 base and J by 4 bases, 5 bases remained unmatched. Germline CDR1 reads SGHDT; CDR2 reads YYEEEE. The CDR3 consists of 15 residues. CDR3 coding DNA: TGTGCCAGCAGCTTGCGGACAGGGGTGGGCACTGAAGCTTTCTTT. This encodes CASSLRTGVGTEAFF.

The chain links TRBV11-2 to TRBJ1-2, with TRBD1 matching 8 bases. Germline-derived CDR1 and CDR2 are SGHAT and FQNNGV. The V and J ends lost 5 bases and 7 bases, in that order; junction bases with no gene match: 12. The CDR3 totals 15 residues. The CDR3 sequence: CASSPPTGGISGYTF. CDR3 coding DNA: TGTGCCAGCAGCCCCCCAACAGGGGGAATAAGTGGCTACACCTTC.

The chain joins TRBV11-2 to TRBJ1-4; no clear D. The CDR3 runs 14 residues. Deletions cut 5 bases from V and 5 bases from J, with 12 bases between. Germline-derived CDR1 and CDR2 are SGHAT and FQNNGV. CDR3 nucleotides: TGTGCCAGCAGCCCGACGGGGAAAAATGAAAAACTGTTTTTT. Encoded protein: CASSPTGKNEKLFF.

The chain has TRBV15 and TRBJ2-5; 10 bases are shared with TRBD1. Trimming cost V 3 bases and J 5 bases; bases outside gene matches: 9. Per the germline V gene, CDR1 is LNHNV and CDR2 is YYDKDF (reference sequence). This CDR3 is 16 amino acids long. The CDR3 spells CATSSSDRGLVETQYF. DNA for the CDR3: TGTGCCACCAGCAGCTCCGACAGGGGGCTTGTGGAGACCCAGTACTTC.

The V call is TRBV25-1, the J call TRBJ2-5, with 10 bases that match TRBD2. The V gene's germline CDR1 is MGHDK and CDR2 SYGVNS. V was clipped by 2 bases and J by 5 bases; unmatched bases: 11. The CDR3 covers 17 residues. The CDR3 loop reads CASSEPGSGRSYETQYF. CDR3 DNA sequence: TGTGCCAGCAGTGAACCGGGTAGCGGGAGGTCGTATGAGACCCAGTACTTC.

The chain combines TRBV2 with TRBJ2-5, with 7 bases matching TRBD1. Germline V CDR1 and CDR2: SNHLY, FYNNEI. V lost 8 bases and J lost 2; bases outside the gene matches: 5. The CDR3 totals 13 residues. CDR3 protein: CASQRDSQETQYF. As DNA, the CDR3 is TGTGCCAGCCAGAGGGACAGTCAAGAGACCCAGTACTTC. The variable domain in full, with the rest retrieved from reference TRBV2 and TRBJ2-5, is EPEVTQTPSHQVTQMGQEVILRCVPISNHLYFYWYRQILGQKVEFLVSFYNNEISEKSEIFDDQFSVERPDGSNFTLKIRSTKLEDSAMYFCASQRDSQETQYFGPGTRLLVL.

V gene TRBV9 combines with J gene TRBJ2-1; 8 positions match TRBD1. Germline V gene sequence: CDR1 SGDLS, CDR2 YYNGEE. This CDR3 has 16 amino acids. V lost 2 bases to trimming and J lost 5 bases; unmatched junction nucleotides: 9. CDR3 coding DNA: TGTGCCAGCAGCGTGCAACCGGGACAGGCGAACAATGAGCAGTTCTTC. Its protein is CASSVQPGQANNEQFF. Using reference TRBV9 and TRBJ2-1 for the parts outside the CDR3, the full variable domain is DSGVTQTPKHLITATGQRVTLRCSPRSGDLSVYWYQQSLDQGLQFLIQYYNGEERAKGNILERFSAQQFPDLHSELNLSSLELGDSALYFCASSVQPGQANNEQFFGPGTRLTVL.

The genes are TRBV7-2 and TRBJ2-3; TRBD1 might be the D (6 bases). The CDR3 spans 16 residues. V gave up 5 bases and J gave up 2 bases, with 17 bases separating them. CDR1 is SGHTA and CDR2 is FQGNSA in the germline V gene. In DNA, the CDR3 is TGTGCCAGCAGCAGGGGCAGGGGAACCAACACAGATACGCAGTATTTT. The encoded protein is CASSRGRGTNTDTQYF.

The V and J genes are TRBV11-2 and TRBJ2-1, with 8 bases fitting TRBD1. V was pared by 1 base and J by 15 bases, with 5 bases of the junction left unmatched. Looked up from germline, CDR1 is SGHAT and CDR2 is FQNNGV. This CDR3 is built from 12 residues. CDR3 nucleotide sequence: TGTGCCAGCAGCTTAGGGACAGGGCCATCGTTCTTC. Translation: CASSLGTGPSFF.

The V call is TRBV12-2, the J call TRBJ1-3; the table's D gene call, TRBD1, was not cross checked with the DNA. TRBV12-2 is marked as a pseudogene. CDR3 length: 15 amino acids. CDR3 residues: CASSTWTDSGNTIYF. The DNA for the CDR3 is TGTGCCAGCAGCACCTGGACAGATAGTGGAAACACCATATATTTT.

The chain is built from TRBV12-5 and TRBJ1-5; D is ambiguous. The germline V gene encodes CDR1 LGHNT and CDR2 FRNRAP. The CDR3 has 17 residues. V was trimmed by 2 bases and J by 2 bases, leaving 16 bases between them. The CDR3 DNA reads TGTGCTAGTGGTTTGTCGACCGGGATTGAGGGCAATCAGCCCCAGCATTTT. This translates into CASGLSTGIEGNQPQHF.

The chain uses TRBV7-3 and TRBJ2-2; 9 bases are a match to TRBD2. CDR3 length: 15 residues. Trimming took 4 bases from V and 4 from J; bases not matched to a gene: 4. In germline, CDR1 is SGHTA, CDR2 FQGTGA. The CDR3 spells CASSSSGRTTGELFF. CDR3 DNA: TGTGCCAGCAGCTCGAGCGGGAGGACCACCGGGGAGCTGTTTTTT.

The chain links TRBV2 to TRBJ2-2; tentatively, D is TRBD1 (5 bases). Per germline, CDR1 SNHLY and CDR2 FYNNEI. There are 15 residues in the CDR3. V dropped 4 bases and J dropped 2 bases, with 11 bases sitting between them. CDR3 residues: CASSGTQINTGELFF. CDR3 sequence (DNA): TGTGCCAGCAGTGGGACACAGATTAACACCGGGGAGCTGTTTTTT.

The chain has TRBV30 and TRBJ2-1; possible D gene TRBD2, 5 bases. Trimming shortened V by 4 bases and J by 4 bases, and 11 bases separated the two germline ends. CDR1 and CDR2 from the germline V gene are GTSNPN and SVGIG (reference sequence). The CDR3 is 13 residues long. The CDR3 spells CAWTEREYNEQFF. The CDR3 nucleotides read TGTGCCTGGACCGAACGGGAATACAATGAGCAGTTCTTC.

This clone was seen only a few times. V is TRBV5-6 and J is TRBJ1-2; weak D call: TRBD1 (6 bases). Trimming left V 4 bases short and J 2 bases short, with 9 bases between. Germline V lookup: CDR1 SGHDT, CDR2 YYEEEE. The CDR3 extends over 13 amino acids. This CDR3 is CASSVDRNYGYTF. The CDR3 coding sequence is TGTGCCAGCAGCGTGGACAGAAACTATGGCTACACCTTC.

With respect to this clone: This CDR3 is also generated by other DNA sequences in the sample. The chain uses TRBV7-2 and TRBJ2-1; 7 bases are shared with TRBD2. Germline V gene data show CDR1 as SGHTA and CDR2 as FQGNSA. Trimming took 5 bases from V and 5 from J; bases not matched to a gene: 12. The CDR3 sequence is 16 residues long. The CDR3 loop is CASSPVWGAGNNEQFF. As DNA, the CDR3 is TGTGCCAGCAGCCCGGTATGGGGAGCGGGGAACAATGAGCAGTTCTTC. Variable domain in full (rest from reference TRBV7-2 and TRBJ2-1): GAGVSQSPSNKVTEKGKDVELRCDPISGHTALYWYRQSLGQGLEFLIYFQGNSAPDKSGLPSDRFSAERTGGSVSTLTIQRTQQEDSAVYLCASSPVWGAGNNEQFFGPGTRLTVL.

V and J are TRBV27 and TRBJ1-1, with 8 nucleotides matching TRBD1. Germline CDR1 reads MNHEY; CDR2 reads SMNVEV (reference sequence). The CDR3 loop spans 14 amino acids. V lost 8 bases and J lost 3; bases outside the gene matches: 8. CDR3 protein: CASGPRDRYTEAFF. CDR3 DNA: TGTGCCAGCGGCCCCCGGGACAGGTACACTGAAGCTTTCTTT.

In this sample, this clone turned up a few times. The chain is built from TRBV6-5 and TRBJ2-3; the D gene is possibly TRBD2 (6 bases). V shed 8 bases and J shed 2 bases, with 20 bases lying between them. The germline CDR1 and CDR2 sequences are MNHEY and SVGAGI. The CDR3 sequence is 16 residues long. CDR3 residues: CASCSGRQGATDTQYF. The CDR3 DNA sequence: TGTGCCAGCTGTTCAGGGAGGCAGGGAGCCACAGATACGCAGTATTTT.

The sample holds a few counts of this clone. This chain joins TRBV19 and TRBJ2-5; D remains unclear. The CDR3 runs 13 residues. The V end lost 3 bases, the J end lost 5 bases, and 10 bases lay between the germline ends. CDR1 is LNHDA, CDR2 SQIVND, per germline (reference sequence). CDR3 amino acids: CASSIAAKETQYF. The CDR3 nucleotides are TGTGCCAGTAGTATCGCCGCGAAGGAGACCCAGTACTTC. The variable domain in full, completed from reference TRBV19 and TRBJ2-5, reads DGGITQSPKYLFRKEGQNVTLSCEQNLNHDAMYWYRQDPGQGLRLIYYSQIVNDFQKGDIAEGYSVSREKKESFPLTVTSAQKNPTAFYLCASSIAAKETQYFGPGTRLLVL.

This chain uses TRBV5-1 with TRBJ1-1; 12 bases are a match to TRBD1. Germline CDR1 reads SGHRS; CDR2 reads YFSETQ. J lost 5 bases, V lost 4 bases, and 15 bases had no gene match. The CDR3 loop spans 18 amino acids. The CDR3 nucleotides read TGCGCCAGCAGCGCCTCCGGGACAGGGGGCGCAGGACGAACTGAAGCTTTCTTT. Translated: CASSASGTGGAGRTEAFF.